One and the same sample provided the 7 T cell receptor beta chains below, sequenced in a study of beta chain features in type 1 diabetes. Findings of the study overall: TCRB CDR3s were moderately but significantly shorter in Type 1 diabetes patients in all four CD4+ subsets.

Antigen specificity for these receptors is unknown. Isolated RNA was reverse transcribed in full, so expressed TCRB transcripts were sequenced. The data were produced by immunoSEQ multiplex PCR, yet TCRdb's version contains in-frame clones alone and is incomplete. The sample carries about 700,000 clones, about an eighth recorded once. Source material: naive CD4+ T cells from blood. The receptors derive from a man younger than 30 with type 1 diabetes.

Only a few counts were recorded for this clone. The V call is TRBV4-1, the J call TRBJ2-1; 12 bases map to TRBD2. The V gene's germline CDR1 is MGHRA and CDR2 YSYEKL. Unmatched junction bases numbered 11, after V lost 4 bases and J lost 7 bases. The CDR3 consists of 17 residues. CDR3 in amino acids: CASSPHWTSGVLNEQFF. The CDR3 bases are TGCGCCAGCAGCCCCCACTGGACTAGCGGGGTGTTAAATGAGCAGTTCTTC.

The chain employs TRBV27 and TRBJ1-5, with a weak D call TRBD1 (5 bases). V was shortened by 2 bases and J by 6 bases, with 14 bases between the two germline ends. The length of the CDR3 is 15 residues. Germline V gene data show CDR1 as MNHEY and CDR2 as SMNVEV (reference sequence). CDR3 amino acids: CASSLAGRDSQPQHF. Written as DNA, the CDR3 is TGTGCCAGCAGTTTAGCAGGGCGGGATTCTCAGCCCCAGCATTTT.

This clone occurred a few times. The chain couples TRBV27 to TRBJ1-1, with D unclear. This CDR3 comprises 14 residues. CDR1 is MNHEY and CDR2 is SMNVEV in the germline V gene (reference sequence). V lost 6 bases to trimming and J lost 0 bases, with 11 bases between them. The CDR3 loop reads CASRLVELNTEAFF. The CDR3, as DNA: TGTGCCAGCAGACTTGTAGAGCTGAACACTGAAGCTTTCTTT.

This clone was observed a handful of times. Other DNA sequences in the sample encode the same CDR3. The chain uses TRBV18 and TRBJ2-7; tentative D call: TRBD1 (5 bases). This CDR3 region has 13 residues. The ends were cut back, 3 bases at V and 4 bases at J, with 10 bases in the middle. CDR1 and CDR2 from the germline V gene are KGHSH and LQKENI. Here the CDR3 reads CASSPTATYEQYF. The CDR3 DNA reads as TGTGCCAGCTCACCGACAGCCACTTACGAGCAGTACTTC.

With regard to this clone: In the same sample, other DNA sequences code for this CDR3. The V call is TRBV6-5, the J call TRBJ1-1; D is undetermined. The germline V and J ends were trimmed by 0 bases and 1 base, with 3 bases remaining between them. The CDR3 is 13 residues long. CDR1 and CDR2 (germline): MNHEY, SVGAGI. The chain's CDR3 is CASSYSRNTEAFF. CDR3 DNA: TGTGCCAGCAGTTACTCCAGGAACACTGAAGCTTTCTTT.

The chain recombines TRBV5-1 with TRBJ2-1; 7 bases are shared with TRBD2. Germline values: CDR1 SGHRS, CDR2 YFSETQ. There are 14 residues in the CDR3. The V and J ends lost 2 bases and 10 bases, in that order; junction bases with no gene match: 9. The CDR3 DNA is TGCGCCAGCAGCTTAAGCGGGGAGGGTATGGAGCAGTTCTTC. This translates into CASSLSGEGMEQFF.

This clone has only a few counts. V gene TRBV5-1 combines with J gene TRBJ1-2, with D possibly being TRBD1 (5 bases). V was cut by 3 bases and J by 8 bases, with 20 bases left in between. This CDR3 is 15 amino acids long. Looked up from germline, CDR1 is SGHRS and CDR2 is YFSETQ. For the CDR3, the DNA is TGCGCCAGCAGCTCTGGAGGGACGGGAGTAAGAGGCTACACCTTC. Protein sequence: CASSSGGTGVRGYTF.